Listed here is a single T cell receptor beta chain. The data were obtained in a study of T cell changes during pregnancy in multiple sclerosis. Some clones are missing from TCRdb's copy, which holds only in-frame ones; the method was immunoSEQ multiplex PCR. The sample carries some 70,000 clones, about 90% recorded once. The germline V and J ends were trimmed by 4 bases and 1 base, with 8 bases remaining between them. The CDR3 length is 13 residues. Germline CDR1 SGHRS, CDR2 YFSETQ. This TCR was sampled from a female donor with multiple sclerosis, enrolled in a pregnancy study. V gene TRBV5-1 combines with J gene TRBJ1-1, with D possibly being TRBD1 (6 bases). The specimen comprised peripheral blood, sampled in the second trimester of pregnancy. CDR3 amino acids: CASSQDRNTEAFF. CDR3 coding DNA: TGCGCCAGCAGCCAGGACAGGAACACTGAAGCTTTCTTT.